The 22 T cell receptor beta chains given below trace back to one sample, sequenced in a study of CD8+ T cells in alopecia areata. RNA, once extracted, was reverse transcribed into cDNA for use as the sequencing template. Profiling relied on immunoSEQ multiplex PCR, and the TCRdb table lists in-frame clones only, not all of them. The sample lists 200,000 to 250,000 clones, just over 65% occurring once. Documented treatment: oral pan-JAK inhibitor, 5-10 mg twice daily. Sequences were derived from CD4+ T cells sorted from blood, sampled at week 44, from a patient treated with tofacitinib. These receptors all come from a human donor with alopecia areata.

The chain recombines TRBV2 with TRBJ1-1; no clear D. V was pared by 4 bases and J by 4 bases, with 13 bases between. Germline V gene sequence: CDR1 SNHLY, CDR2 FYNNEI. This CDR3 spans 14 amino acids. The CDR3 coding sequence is TGTGCCAGCAGTGCCGTAGGGTATGGCACTGAAGCTTTCTTT. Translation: CASSAVGYGTEAFF.

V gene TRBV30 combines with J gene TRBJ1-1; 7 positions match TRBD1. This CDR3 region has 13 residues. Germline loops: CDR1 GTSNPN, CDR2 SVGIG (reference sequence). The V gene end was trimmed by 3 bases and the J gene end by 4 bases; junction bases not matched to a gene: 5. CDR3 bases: TGTGCCTGGAGCCACAGGGGCCGCACTGAAGCTTTCTTT. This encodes CAWSHRGRTEAFF. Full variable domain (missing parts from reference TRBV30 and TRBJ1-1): SQTIHQWPATLVQPVGSPLSLECTVEGTSNPNLYWYRQAAGRGLQLLFYSVGIGQISSEVPQNLSASRPQDRQFILSSKKLLLSDSGFYLCAWSHRGRTEAFFGQGTRLTVV.

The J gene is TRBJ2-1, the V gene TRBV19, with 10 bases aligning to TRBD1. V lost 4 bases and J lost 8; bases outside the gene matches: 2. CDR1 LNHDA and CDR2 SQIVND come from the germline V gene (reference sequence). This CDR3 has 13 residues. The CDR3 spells CASSTGTGDEQFF. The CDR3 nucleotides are TGTGCCAGTAGTACCGGGACAGGGGATGAGCAGTTCTTC.

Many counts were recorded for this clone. The CDR3 sequence: CASSLEGRGAVYGYTF. CDR3 DNA sequence: TGTGCCAGCAGCTTAGAGGGCCGGGGGGCCGTCTATGGCTACACCTTC. The chain links TRBV11-3 to TRBJ1-2, with a tentative D call TRBD1 (6 bases). Germline V gene lookup returns CDR1 SGHNT and CDR2 YENEEA. The CDR3 runs to 16 residues. V gave up 0 bases and J gave up 4 bases, with 15 bases separating them.

The CDR3: CAWSIGDHQPQHF. DNA of the CDR3: TGTGCCTGGAGTATCGGGGATCATCAGCCCCAGCATTTT. V and J are TRBV30 and TRBJ1-5; D gene uncertain. CDR1 and CDR2 from the germline V gene are GTSNPN and SVGIG (reference sequence). This CDR3 is 13 amino acids long. V gave up 2 bases and J gave up 5 bases, with 10 bases separating them.

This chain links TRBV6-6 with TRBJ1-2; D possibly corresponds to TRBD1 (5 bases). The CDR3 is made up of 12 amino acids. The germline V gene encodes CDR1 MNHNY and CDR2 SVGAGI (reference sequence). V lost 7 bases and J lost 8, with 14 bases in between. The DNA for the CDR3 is TGTGCCAGCATCCGGGGGGGAGAGGGCTACACCTTC. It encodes CASIRGGEGYTF.

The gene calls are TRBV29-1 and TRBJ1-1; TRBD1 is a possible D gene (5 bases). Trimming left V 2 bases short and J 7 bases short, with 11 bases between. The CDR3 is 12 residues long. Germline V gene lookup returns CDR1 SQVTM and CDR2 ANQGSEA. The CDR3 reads CSVERGSSEAFF. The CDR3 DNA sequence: TGCAGCGTTGAACGGGGGTCGAGTGAAGCTTTCTTT.

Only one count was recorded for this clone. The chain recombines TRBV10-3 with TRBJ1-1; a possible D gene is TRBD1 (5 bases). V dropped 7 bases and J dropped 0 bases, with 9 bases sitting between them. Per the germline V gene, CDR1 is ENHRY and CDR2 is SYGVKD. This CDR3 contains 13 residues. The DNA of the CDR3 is TGTGCCATCAAAGGGACGGTGAACACTGAAGCTTTCTTT. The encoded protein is CAIKGTVNTEAFF.

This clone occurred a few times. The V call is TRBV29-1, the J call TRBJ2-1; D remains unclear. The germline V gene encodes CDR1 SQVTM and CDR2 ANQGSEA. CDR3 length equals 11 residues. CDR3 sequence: CPPFCYNEQFF. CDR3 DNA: TGCCCGCCTTTCTGTTACAATGAGCAGTTCTTC.

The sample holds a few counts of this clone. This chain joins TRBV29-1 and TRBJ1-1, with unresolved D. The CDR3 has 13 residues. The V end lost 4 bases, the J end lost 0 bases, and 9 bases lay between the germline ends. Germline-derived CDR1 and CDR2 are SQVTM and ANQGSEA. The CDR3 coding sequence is TGCAGCGTTGTTGGTTCCATGAACACTGAAGCTTTCTTT. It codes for CSVVGSMNTEAFF. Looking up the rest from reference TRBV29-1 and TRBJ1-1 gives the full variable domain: SAVISQKPSRDICQRGTSLTIQCQVDSQVTMMFWYRQQPGQSLTLIATANQGSEATYESGFVIDKFPISRPNLTFSTLTVSNMSPEDSSIYLCSVVGSMNTEAFFGQGTRLTVV.

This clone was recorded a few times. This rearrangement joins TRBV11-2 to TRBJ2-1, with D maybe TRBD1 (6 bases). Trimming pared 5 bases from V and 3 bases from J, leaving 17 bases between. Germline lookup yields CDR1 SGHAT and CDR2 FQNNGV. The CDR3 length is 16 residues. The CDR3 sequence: CASSRRQDNIYNEQFF. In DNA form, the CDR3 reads TGTGCCAGCAGCCGAAGACAGGACAACATCTACAATGAGCAGTTCTTC. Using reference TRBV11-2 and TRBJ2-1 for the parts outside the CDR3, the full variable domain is EAGVAQSPRYKIIEKRQSVAFWCNPISGHATLYWYQQILGQGPKLLIQFQNNGVVDDSQLPKDRFSAERLKGVDSTLKIQPAKLEDSAVYLCASSRRQDNIYNEQFFGPGTRLTVL.

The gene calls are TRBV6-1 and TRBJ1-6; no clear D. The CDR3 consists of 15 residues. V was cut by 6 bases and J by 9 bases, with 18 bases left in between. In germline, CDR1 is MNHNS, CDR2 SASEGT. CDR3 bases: TGTGCCAGCAGCCCCGGACCACCTGCTGGTTCACCCCTCCACTTT. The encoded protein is CASSPGPPAGSPLHF.

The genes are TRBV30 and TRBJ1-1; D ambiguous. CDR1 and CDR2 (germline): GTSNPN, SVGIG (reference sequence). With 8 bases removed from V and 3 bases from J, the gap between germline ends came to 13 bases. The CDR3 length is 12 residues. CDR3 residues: CAGEGMDTEAFF. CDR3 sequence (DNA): TGTGCCGGGGAAGGTATGGACACTGAAGCTTTCTTT.

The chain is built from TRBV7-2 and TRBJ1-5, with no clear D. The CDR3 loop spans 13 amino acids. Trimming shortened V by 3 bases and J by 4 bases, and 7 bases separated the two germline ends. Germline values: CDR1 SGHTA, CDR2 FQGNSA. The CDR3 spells CASSFRSNQPQHF. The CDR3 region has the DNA TGTGCCAGCAGCTTTCGGAGTAATCAGCCCCAGCATTTT.

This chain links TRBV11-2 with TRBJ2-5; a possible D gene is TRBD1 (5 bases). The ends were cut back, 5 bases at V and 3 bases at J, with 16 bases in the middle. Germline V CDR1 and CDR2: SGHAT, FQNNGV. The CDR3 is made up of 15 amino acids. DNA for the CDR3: TGTGCCAGCAGCCCCGTCGTCTCGACAGAAGAGACCCAGTACTTC. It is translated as CASSPVVSTEETQYF. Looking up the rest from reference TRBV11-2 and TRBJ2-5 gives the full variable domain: EAGVAQSPRYKIIEKRQSVAFWCNPISGHATLYWYQQILGQGPKLLIQFQNNGVVDDSQLPKDRFSAERLKGVDSTLKIQPAKLEDSAVYLCASSPVVSTEETQYFGPGTRLLVL.

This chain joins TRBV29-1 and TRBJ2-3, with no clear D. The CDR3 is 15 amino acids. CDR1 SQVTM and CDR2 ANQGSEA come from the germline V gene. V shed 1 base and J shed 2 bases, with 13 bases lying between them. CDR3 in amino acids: CSVEVSSIPTDTQYF. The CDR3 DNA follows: TGCAGCGTTGAAGTCTCCTCAATCCCCACAGATACGCAGTATTTT.

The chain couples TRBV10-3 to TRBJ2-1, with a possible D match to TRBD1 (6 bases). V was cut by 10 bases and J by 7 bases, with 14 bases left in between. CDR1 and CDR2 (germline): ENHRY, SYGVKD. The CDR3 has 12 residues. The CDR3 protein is CATANRENEQFF. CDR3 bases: TGTGCCACCGCTAACAGGGAGAATGAGCAGTTCTTC.

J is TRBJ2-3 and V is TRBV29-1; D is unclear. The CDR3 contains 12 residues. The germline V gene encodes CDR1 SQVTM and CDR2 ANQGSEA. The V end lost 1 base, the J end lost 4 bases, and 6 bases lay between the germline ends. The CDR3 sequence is CSVEAMADTQYF. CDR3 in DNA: TGCAGCGTTGAAGCCATGGCAGATACGCAGTATTTT.

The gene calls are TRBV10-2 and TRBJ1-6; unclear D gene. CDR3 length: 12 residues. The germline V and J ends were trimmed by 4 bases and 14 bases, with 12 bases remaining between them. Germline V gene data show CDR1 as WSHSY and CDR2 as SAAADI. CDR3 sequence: CASSGDPRALHF. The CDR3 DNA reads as TGCGCCAGCAGTGGGGATCCTCGGGCCCTCCACTTT.

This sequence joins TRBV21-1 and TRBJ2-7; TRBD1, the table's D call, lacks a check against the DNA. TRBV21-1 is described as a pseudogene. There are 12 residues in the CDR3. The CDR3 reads CASSGTAYEQYF. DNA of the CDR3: TGTGCCAGCAGCGGGACAGCCTACGAGCAGTACTTC.

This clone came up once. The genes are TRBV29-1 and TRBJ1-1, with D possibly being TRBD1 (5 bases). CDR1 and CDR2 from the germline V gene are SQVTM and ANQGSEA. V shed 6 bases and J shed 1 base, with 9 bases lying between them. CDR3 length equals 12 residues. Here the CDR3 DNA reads TGCAGCGTCACGACAGCGAACACTGAAGCTTTCTTT. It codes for CSVTTANTEAFF.

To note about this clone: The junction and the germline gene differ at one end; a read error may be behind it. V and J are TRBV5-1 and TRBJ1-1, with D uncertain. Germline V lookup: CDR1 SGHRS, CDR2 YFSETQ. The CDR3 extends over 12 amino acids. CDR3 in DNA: TGCGCCAGCAGCTCCGCCGGCACTGAAGCTTCCTTT. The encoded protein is CASSSAGTEASF.